This T cell receptor (beta chain) is drawn from a study of blood T cell repertoires in COVID-19. The overall study: Donors in the United States, Italy and Spain gave samples during acute or convalescent COVID-19. PBMCs, B-cell-depleted T cells, or T cells were the source of the cDNA or gDNA that made up the material.

Repertoires were generated with immunoSEQ multiplex PCR, while TCRdb's copy carries only in-frame clones and drops some. The sample includes some 170,000 clones, more than 70% of them seen just once. The CDR3 spans 12 residues. Looked up from germline, CDR1 is SGHNT and CDR2 is YYREEE (reference sequence). V lost 4 bases and J 5 bases, leaving 9 bases between the germline ends. Categorization into cohorts depended on clinical history that participants reported. This sequence originates from a man between 40 and 49 years old who had recovered from COVID-19. V is TRBV5-4 and J is TRBJ1-2; D is possibly TRBD1 (6 bases). Sample: PBMCs or T cells enriched from blood (not recorded which). In DNA, the CDR3 is TGTGCCAGCAGCGCCGGGACATATGGCTACACCTTC. It encodes CASSAGTYGYTF.